Below, 18 T cell receptor beta chains from the same sample are listed, as sequenced in a study of shared clonotypes between healthy human individuals. TCRdb's copy holds only in-frame clones and misses some; the assay was immunoSEQ multiplex PCR. The sample holds 1 million to 1.3 million clones, around 78% seen once. Material: memory CD4+ T cells from PBMCs. Subset in this sample: CD45RA-negative fraction. The receptors come from a man between 18 and 29 years old in good health. Some clones in this sample may be carry-over from other donors' samples.

The DNA of the CDR3 is TGTGCCAGCTCGAAGGGGGGGACAAGCTCCTACAATGAGCAGTTCTTC. This codes for CASSKGGTSSYNEQFF. The V and J genes are TRBV7-2 and TRBJ2-1; D possibly corresponds to TRBD2 (7 bases). The length of the CDR3 is 16 residues. V dropped 8 bases and J dropped 0 bases, with 17 bases sitting between them. The germline gives CDR1 SGHTA, CDR2 FQGNSA.

A single count supports this clone. This rearrangement joins TRBV6-5 to TRBJ1-2, with no clear D. V gave up 0 bases and J gave up 9 bases, with 17 bases separating them. The CDR3 contains 15 residues. CDR1 MNHEY and CDR2 SVGAGI come from the germline V gene. CDR3 bases: TGTGCCAGCAGTTACTCGAGGTATTTCGGGCGGAGCTACACCTTC. It translates to CASSYSRYFGRSYTF.

V is TRBV5-1 and J is TRBJ2-3; the D gene is possibly TRBD1 (5 bases). The CDR3 totals 12 residues. V lost 5 bases and J lost 5, with 9 bases in between. The germline gives CDR1 SGHRS, CDR2 YFSETQ. The CDR3 spells CASRGLGDTQYF. The CDR3 nucleotides read TGCGCCAGCAGGGGGCTGGGAGATACGCAGTATTTT.

The chain is built from TRBV19 and TRBJ1-5; D is ambiguous. CDR1 LNHDA and CDR2 SQIVND come from the germline V gene (reference sequence). V lost 3 bases, J lost 5 bases, and 23 bases lay in between. CDR3 length equals 18 residues. This chain's CDR3 is CASSISGRGPTFYQPQHF. The CDR3 DNA is TGTGCCAGTAGTATTAGTGGCAGAGGCCCGACCTTCTATCAGCCCCAGCATTTT.

J is TRBJ1-2 and V is TRBV28, with TRBD1 matching 8 bases. This CDR3 spans 13 amino acids. The germline V gene encodes CDR1 MDHEN and CDR2 SYDVKM. The junction had 9 bases not matched to a gene; V was cut back by 8 bases and J by 7 bases. The CDR3 nucleotides read TGTGCCAGCGTCAAGACAGGGACAGGTGGCTACACCTTC. As protein: CASVKTGTGGYTF.

The genes are TRBV7-2 and TRBJ2-7; no clear D. The germline V gene has CDR1 SGHTA and CDR2 FQGNSA. Trimming pared 4 bases from V and 3 bases from J, leaving 10 bases between. This CDR3 spans 13 amino acids. The CDR3 reads CASSSGMNYEQYF. As DNA, the CDR3 is TGTGCCAGCAGCTCAGGAATGAACTACGAGCAGTACTTC.

This clone was found a few times. V usage is TRBV4-2 and J usage is TRBJ2-1, with 8 bases matching TRBD2. This CDR3 comprises 16 residues. The germline V gene has CDR1 LGHNA and CDR2 YNFKEQ. Trimming cost V 2 bases and J 4 bases; bases outside gene matches: 7. CDR3 sequence (DNA): TGTGCCAGCAGCCAACCCGTAGCGGGAATTTACAATGAGCAGTTCTTC. The encoded protein is CASSQPVAGIYNEQFF.

This clone was counted only a few times. The rearrangement links TRBV12-5 to TRBJ1-2; D unclear. This CDR3 is built from 15 residues. V lost 5 bases and J lost 3, with 16 bases in between. Per germline, CDR1 LGHNT and CDR2 FRNRAP. Here the CDR3 reads CASGPPSGPDYGYTF. CDR3 coding DNA: TGTGCTAGTGGTCCCCCCTCCGGGCCCGACTATGGCTACACCTTC.

In this sample, this clone turned up a few times. V and J are TRBV25-1 and TRBJ1-3; 9 bases are shared with TRBD1. CDR3 length: 14 amino acids. J was trimmed by 8 bases and V by 4 bases; bases with no gene match: 6. Germline V gene sequence: CDR1 MGHDK, CDR2 SYGVNS. CDR3 in DNA: TGTGCCAGCAGTGTCACAGGGGGCATGCACACCATATATTTT. It yields the protein CASSVTGGMHTIYF.

The chain has TRBV6-5 and TRBJ2-5; maybe TRBD2 (6 bases). V was clipped by 1 base and J by 4 bases, with 13 bases between them. This CDR3 is built from 15 residues. The germline V gene encodes CDR1 MNHEY and CDR2 SVGAGI. DNA for the CDR3: TGTGCCAGCAGTTACTGGGTGGGAGGAAGAGAGACCCAGTACTTC. It encodes CASSYWVGGRETQYF.

As regards this clone: This same CDR3 is encoded by further DNA sequences in the sample. The chain combines TRBV7-3 with TRBJ2-7; 10 bases match TRBD1. The ends lost 5 bases at V and 4 bases at J; junction bases unmatched: 2. From germline, CDR1 is SGHTA and CDR2 FQGTGA. CDR3 size: 13 residues. The CDR3 coding sequence is TGTGCCAGCAGCACGGGACAGGGGTACGAGCAGTACTTC. It codes for CASSTGQGYEQYF.

The chain carries TRBV28 and TRBJ2-6, with 7 bases lining up with TRBD2. The V gene's germline CDR1 is MDHEN and CDR2 SYDVKM. The CDR3 is 16 amino acids. J gave up 4 bases and V 8 bases, and 11 bases lay outside the gene matches. CDR3 sequence (DNA): TGTGCCAGCTCACTGTGGGCGGGGGTCGGGGCCAACGTCCTGACTTTC. The encoded protein is CASSLWAGVGANVLTF.

The chain couples TRBV5-4 to TRBJ1-4; D may be TRBD1 (5 bases). V dropped 0 bases and J dropped 8 bases, with 14 bases sitting between them. In germline, CDR1 is SGHNT, CDR2 YYREEE (reference sequence). This CDR3 is built from 15 residues. CDR3: CASSLAGGTGEKLFF. The DNA of the CDR3 is TGTGCCAGCAGCTTGGCCGGCGGGACCGGGGAAAAACTGTTTTTT.

The rearrangement links TRBV5-1 to TRBJ2-3, with D uncertain. With 0 bases removed from V and 4 bases from J, the gap between germline ends came to 12 bases. CDR1 and CDR2 from the germline V gene are SGHRS and YFSETQ. This CDR3 region has 15 residues. CDR3 protein: CASSLDGVSADTQYF. The CDR3 nucleotides read TGCGCCAGCAGCTTGGATGGCGTGTCCGCAGATACGCAGTATTTT. Variable domain in full (rest from reference TRBV5-1 and TRBJ2-3): KAGVTQTPRYLIKTRGQQVTLSCSPISGHRSVSWYQQTPGQGLQFLFEYFSETQRNKGNFPGRFSGRQFSNSRSEMNVSTLELGDSALYLCASSLDGVSADTQYFGPGTRLTVL.

The chain has TRBV7-2 and TRBJ2-3, with 9 bases that match TRBD2. The CDR3 has 16 amino acids. In germline, CDR1 is SGHTA, CDR2 FQGNSA. Unmatched junction bases numbered 12, after V lost 5 bases and J lost 6 bases. The CDR3 DNA reads TGTGCCAGCAGCCCCAGGATAGCGGGAGACCCTGATACGCAGTATTTT. Protein sequence: CASSPRIAGDPDTQYF.

The chain carries TRBV5-4 and TRBJ2-3; TRBD1 matches at 10 bases. The V and J ends lost 0 bases and 2 bases, in that order; junction bases with no gene match: 12. Germline V gene lookup returns CDR1 SGHNT and CDR2 YYREEE (reference sequence). This CDR3 comprises 19 residues. CDR3 residues: CASSLGVTGGLGTTDTQYF. The CDR3 DNA reads TGTGCCAGCAGCTTGGGTGTGACAGGGGGCCTGGGGACCACAGATACGCAGTATTTT. The variable domain in full, completed from reference TRBV5-4 and TRBJ2-3, reads ETGVTQSPTHLIKTRGQQVTLRCSSQSGHNTVSWYQQALGQGPQFIFQYYREEENGRGNFPPRFSGLQFPNYSSELNVNALELDDSALYLCASSLGVTGGLGTTDTQYFGPGTRLTVL.

This clone was recorded only once. The chain has TRBV28 and TRBJ1-5, with a tentative D call TRBD1 (5 bases). The CDR3 sequence is 14 residues long. Trimming stripped 3 bases from V and 7 bases from J, with 13 bases between. Germline CDR1 and CDR2: MDHEN and SYDVKM. The CDR3 bases are TGTGCCAGCAGTTTTATAAGGGGAGAGCAGCCCCAGCATTTT. Amino acid sequence: CASSFIRGEQPQHF. The full variable domain, rest sourced from reference TRBV28 and TRBJ1-5, is DVKVTQSSRYLVKRTGEKVFLECVQDMDHENMFWYRQDPGLGLRLIYFSYDVKMKEKGDIPEGYSVSREKKERFSLILESASTNQTSMYLCASSFIRGEQPQHFGDGTRLSIL.

The chain couples TRBV18 to TRBJ2-2; D is unclear. Germline assignment: CDR1 KGHSH and CDR2 LQKENI. The CDR3 is 12 amino acids. Trimming removed 5 bases at V and 4 bases at J, with 5 bases between. The CDR3 spells CASSSSTGELFF. The CDR3 DNA follows: TGTGCCAGCTCATCAAGCACCGGGGAGCTGTTTTTT. The full variable domain, its missing parts supplied by reference TRBV18 and TRBJ2-2, is NAGVMQNPRHLVRRRGQEARLRCSPMKGHSHVYWYRQLPEEGLKFMVYLQKENIIDESGMPKERFSAEFPKEGPSILRIQQVVRGDSAAYFCASSSSTGELFFGEGSRLTVL.